This T cell receptor (beta chain) emerged from a study of post-analysis software for immune sequencing data. Study context: Disease courses included relapsing-remitting, secondary progressive and progressive-relapsing multiple sclerosis. General study results and limits: When patients were compared with controls, about five TRBV segments were more frequent, TRBV5-6, TRBV5-1 and TRBV20-1 among them. Compared with controls, patients showed significantly lower normalized Chao1 diversity.

V lost 0 bases, J lost 2 bases, and 1 base stayed unmatched. There are 14 residues in the CDR3. Germline V gives CDR1 DFQATT, CDR2 SNEGSKA (reference sequence). The TCR beta cDNA libraries contained unique molecular identifiers. One entry per CDR3 protein, called by TCRdb with MiXCR from the PCR reads. The sample lists approximately 570,000 distinct CDR3 sequences, roughly 40% occurring once. This clonotype was observed a handful of times. Its specificity is unknown. This receptor was obtained from a girl aged 5-17 years with multiple sclerosis. The genes are TRBV20-1 and TRBJ2-5; the match to TRBD2 covers 9 bases. The sequenced sample consisted of blood. The CDR3 DNA sequence: TGCAGTGCTAGAGAGAGCGGGGGGCAAGAGACCCAGTACTTC. It translates to CSARESGGQETQYF.